The rows below give T cell receptor beta chains drawn from one sample of a study of blood T cell repertoires in COVID-19. Produced via immunoSEQ multiplex PCR; TCRdb's table is partial and in-frame only. The profile shows 300,000 to 500,000 clones, 85% to 90% of them singletons. Sequencing was carried out using PBMCs or T cells enriched from blood (not recorded which). These receptors were obtained from a woman aged 25 to 45 with acute COVID-19. The CDR3 runs from the conserved cysteine through the conserved F or W. Each record gives: V gene, J gene, D gene, clone size, CDR3 protein, CDR3 DNA. A D gene is named only where the DNA matches it firmly. Only some rows state a clone size, as once, few, many or a class for expanded clones.

v_gene: TRBV29-1
j_gene: TRBJ2-3
d_gene: TRBD2
abundance: .
CDR3aa: CSVVWAGGLDTQYF
CDR3nt: TGCAGCGTTGTTTGGGCGGGGGGATTAGATACGCAGTATTTT

v_gene: TRBV11-2
j_gene: TRBJ1-2
d_gene: .
abundance: few
CDR3aa: CASSLSRGSGYTF
CDR3nt: TGTGCCAGCAGCCTCTCCCGGGGTAGTGGCTACACCTTC

v_gene: TRBV12-3/TRBV12-4
j_gene: TRBJ2-7
d_gene: .
abundance: .
CDR3aa: CASSLVLRDEQYF
CDR3nt: TGTGCCAGCAGTTTGGTGCTCCGGGACGAGCAGTACTTC

v_gene: TRBV2
j_gene: TRBJ2-1
d_gene: .
abundance: once
CDR3aa: CASSTTGSLYNEQFF
CDR3nt: TGTGCCAGCAGTACCACAGGTTCACTTTACAATGAGCAGTTCTTC

v_gene: TRBV19
j_gene: TRBJ1-1
d_gene: .
abundance: .
CDR3aa: CASSIDPGRGTEAFF
CDR3nt: TGTGCCAGTAGTATAGATCCAGGCAGGGGAACTGAAGCTTTCTTT

v_gene: TRBV4-1
j_gene: TRBJ2-3
d_gene: .
abundance: .
CDR3aa: CASSQVQSDTQYF
CDR3nt: TGCGCCAGCAGCCAAGTTCAGTCAGATACGCAGTATTTT

v_gene: TRBV9
j_gene: TRBJ1-2
d_gene: .
abundance: few
CDR3aa: CASSVALGGTDGYTF
CDR3nt: TGTGCCAGCAGCGTAGCTCTGGGGGGAACGGATGGCTACACCTTC

v_gene: TRBV23-1
j_gene: TRBJ1-5
d_gene: .
abundance: once
CDR3aa: CASSQSRRRPVNQPQHF
CDR3nt: TGCGCCAGCAGTCAATCGAGGCGGAGGCCAGTTAATCAGCCCCAGCATTTT

v_gene: TRBV7-9
j_gene: TRBJ2-1
d_gene: TRBD2
abundance: .
CDR3aa: CASSGSGSSYNEQFF
CDR3nt: TGTGCCAGCAGCGGAAGCGGGAGCTCCTACAATGAGCAGTTCTTC

v_gene: TRBV24-1
j_gene: TRBJ2-3
d_gene: .
abundance: .
CDR3aa: CATSDHRDRADTQYF
CDR3nt: TGTGCCACCAGTGACCACAGGGATAGGGCAGATACGCAGTATTTT

v_gene: TRBV28
j_gene: TRBJ2-3
d_gene: .
abundance: .
CDR3aa: CASTLGGANTDTQYF
CDR3nt: TGTGCCAGCACCCTAGGGGGGGCGAACACAGATACGCAGTATTTT

v_gene: TRBV6-4
j_gene: TRBJ1-4
d_gene: TRBD1
abundance: .
CDR3aa: CASSDPNTRDRGNEKLFF
CDR3nt: TGTGCCAGCAGTGACCCAAATACCCGGGACAGGGGAAATGAAAAACTGTTTTTT

v_gene: TRBV7-3
j_gene: TRBJ1-2
d_gene: TRBD1
abundance: .
CDR3aa: CASSSRTGDGYTF
CDR3nt: TGTGCCAGCAGCTCTAGGACAGGGGATGGCTACACCTTC

v_gene: TRBV7-3
j_gene: TRBJ1-1
d_gene: .
abundance: .
CDR3aa: CASSLRGDHTEAFF
CDR3nt: TGTGCCAGCAGCCTCAGGGGCGATCACACTGAAGCTTTCTTT

v_gene: TRBV9
j_gene: TRBJ2-3
d_gene: .
abundance: .
CDR3aa: CASSAQTGYGTDTQYF
CDR3nt: TGTGCCAGCAGCGCCCAGACTGGGTATGGCACAGATACGCAGTATTTT

v_gene: TRBV11-2
j_gene: TRBJ1-3
d_gene: .
abundance: .
CDR3aa: CASSLGGLSGNTIYF
CDR3nt: TGTGCCAGCAGCTTAGGAGGGCTCTCGGGAAACACCATATATTTT

v_gene: TRBV9
j_gene: TRBJ2-1
d_gene: .
abundance: once
CDR3aa: CASSSPKGWGGKIDEQFF
CDR3nt: TGTGCCAGCAGCTCCCCCAAGGGTTGGGGAGGAAAAATCGATGAGCAGTTCTTC

v_gene: TRBV10-3
j_gene: TRBJ2-1
d_gene: .
abundance: .
CDR3aa: CAIIGALALGGYNEQFF
CDR3nt: TGTGCCATCATTGGCGCCTTAGCCCTGGGGGGTTACAATGAGCAGTTCTTC

v_gene: TRBV5-6
j_gene: TRBJ1-2
d_gene: TRBD1
abundance: .
CDR3aa: CASSQDRNGYTF
CDR3nt: TGTGCCAGCAGCCAGGACAGGAATGGCTACACCTTC

v_gene: TRBV12-3/TRBV12-4
j_gene: TRBJ2-1
d_gene: TRBD1
abundance: few
CDR3aa: CASKVTGFYEQFF
CDR3nt: TGTGCCAGCAAAGTGACAGGGTTCTATGAGCAGTTCTTC

v_gene: TRBV6-4
j_gene: TRBJ1-1
d_gene: TRBD1
abundance: .
CDR3aa: CASGTPQGLAYTEAFF
CDR3nt: TGTGCCAGCGGAACCCCACAGGGGCTAGCGTACACTGAAGCTTTCTTT

v_gene: TRBV19
j_gene: TRBJ2-2
d_gene: TRBD1
abundance: .
CDR3aa: CASSINGQGARLFF
CDR3nt: TGTGCCAGTAGTATTAACGGACAGGGGGCTCGGCTGTTTTTT

v_gene: TRBV24-1
j_gene: TRBJ1-2
d_gene: TRBD1
abundance: .
CDR3aa: CATSEHGTDNYGYTF
CDR3nt: TGTGCCACCAGTGAACACGGGACAGATAACTATGGCTACACCTTC

v_gene: TRBV6-5
j_gene: TRBJ1-1
d_gene: TRBD1
abundance: few
CDR3aa: CASSVDRVTEAFF
CDR3nt: TGTGCCAGCAGCGTGGACAGGGTCACTGAAGCTTTCTTT

v_gene: TRBV12-5
j_gene: TRBJ1-4
d_gene: .
abundance: .
CDR3aa: CASGLASVATNEKLFF
CDR3nt: TGTGCTAGTGGTTTGGCCTCAGTTGCAACTAATGAAAAACTGTTTTTT

v_gene: TRBV5-1
j_gene: TRBJ2-2
d_gene: TRBD2
abundance: .
CDR3aa: CASSLFSGGLTGELFF
CDR3nt: TGCGCCAGCAGCTTGTTTAGCGGGGGTTTGACCGGGGAGCTGTTTTTT

v_gene: TRBV28
j_gene: TRBJ1-6
d_gene: .
abundance: .
CDR3aa: CASSLSQTGSPLHF
CDR3nt: TGTGCCAGCAGTTTATCCCAAACGGGTTCACCCCTCCACTTT

v_gene: TRBV7-8
j_gene: TRBJ1-5
d_gene: TRBD1
abundance: once
CDR3aa: CASSVGDRVNQPQHF
CDR3nt: TGTGCCAGCAGCGTGGGGGACAGAGTTAATCAGCCCCAGCATTTT

v_gene: TRBV5-1
j_gene: TRBJ1-2
d_gene: .
abundance: few
CDR3aa: CASREQYYGYTF
CDR3nt: TGCGCCAGCCGAGAACAGTACTATGGCTACACCTTC

v_gene: TRBV20-1
j_gene: TRBJ2-1
d_gene: TRBD2
abundance: .
CDR3aa: CSASRAGGLYEQFF
CDR3nt: TGCAGTGCTAGTAGAGCGGGGGGGCTTTATGAGCAGTTCTTC

v_gene: TRBV10-3
j_gene: TRBJ1-5
d_gene: .
abundance: .
CDR3aa: CAIRGGGNQPQHF
CDR3nt: TGTGCCATCAGAGGCGGGGGCAATCAGCCCCAGCATTTT

v_gene: TRBV14
j_gene: TRBJ2-7
d_gene: .
abundance: .
CDR3aa: CASSQRRGIPQYF
CDR3nt: TGTGCCAGCAGCCAAAGGCGGGGCATCCCGCAGTACTTC

v_gene: TRBV9
j_gene: TRBJ2-5
d_gene: TRBD2
abundance: .
CDR3aa: CASSARLAGEETQYF
CDR3nt: TGTGCCAGCAGCGCCAGACTAGCGGGGGAAGAGACCCAGTACTTC

v_gene: TRBV6-2/TRBV6-3
j_gene: TRBJ1-2
d_gene: .
abundance: .
CDR3aa: CASSYDFGFNYGYTF
CDR3nt: TGTGCCAGCAGTTACGATTTCGGGTTTAACTATGGCTACACCTTC

v_gene: TRBV7-2
j_gene: TRBJ1-6
d_gene: .
abundance: .
CDR3aa: CASSLSGSTSPLHF
CDR3nt: TGTGCCAGCAGCTTATCGGGATCAACTTCACCCCTCCACTTT

v_gene: TRBV10-2
j_gene: TRBJ1-6
d_gene: TRBD1
abundance: few
CDR3aa: CASSDPLWTGYDSPLHF
CDR3nt: TGCGCCAGCAGTGACCCTCTCTGGACAGGTTACGATTCACCCCTCCACTTT

v_gene: TRBV7-9
j_gene: TRBJ2-7
d_gene: .
abundance: .
CDR3aa: CASSPRGELTSYEQYF
CDR3nt: TGTGCCAGCAGCCCCAGGGGGGAGCTGACCTCCTACGAGCAGTACTTC

v_gene: TRBV21-1
j_gene: TRBJ1-3
d_gene: .
abundance: .
CDR3aa: CASSNQQGPSSGNTIYF
CDR3nt: TGTGCCAGCAGCAATCAACAGGGGCCCAGCTCTGGAAACACCATATATTTT

v_gene: TRBV19
j_gene: TRBJ1-1
d_gene: .
abundance: .
CDR3aa: CATVDGRYRGEAFF
CDR3nt: TGTGCCACAGTTGACGGACGCTATAGGGGTGAAGCTTTCTTT

v_gene: TRBV4-1
j_gene: TRBJ2-3
d_gene: .
abundance: .
CDR3aa: CASSQEQGVADTQYF
CDR3nt: TGCGCCAGCAGCCAAGAGCAGGGCGTAGCAGATACGCAGTATTTT

v_gene: TRBV12-3/TRBV12-4
j_gene: TRBJ1-2
d_gene: .
abundance: once
CDR3aa: CASSSQGGDGYTF
CDR3nt: TGTGCCAGCAGTTCCCAGGGAGGTGATGGCTACACCTTC

v_gene: TRBV5-1
j_gene: TRBJ2-1
d_gene: .
abundance: .
CDR3aa: CASSLGVRESDEQFF
CDR3nt: TGCGCCAGCAGCTTGGGGGTGAGGGAATCCGATGAGCAGTTCTTC

v_gene: TRBV15
j_gene: TRBJ2-7
d_gene: TRBD1
abundance: .
CDR3aa: CATSRPGTVYEQYF
CDR3nt: TGTGCCACCAGCAGACCAGGGACAGTCTACGAGCAGTACTTC

v_gene: TRBV7-2
j_gene: TRBJ1-2
d_gene: .
abundance: .
CDR3aa: CASSYTGYGANYGYTF
CDR3nt: TGTGCCAGCAGCTATACAGGGTATGGGGCTAACTATGGCTACACCTTC

v_gene: TRBV27
j_gene: TRBJ1-5
d_gene: .
abundance: .
CDR3aa: CASSLAGQPQHF
CDR3nt: TGTGCCAGCAGTCTGGCGGGCCAGCCCCAGCATTTT

v_gene: TRBV7-9
j_gene: TRBJ1-1
d_gene: .
abundance: .
CDR3aa: CASSFMTGSNTEAFF
CDR3nt: TGTGCCAGCAGCTTCATGACAGGCTCGAACACTGAAGCTTTCTTT

v_gene: TRBV10-3
j_gene: TRBJ1-2
d_gene: TRBD1
abundance: .
CDR3aa: CAISQGQADDYGYTF
CDR3nt: TGTGCCATCAGCCAAGGACAGGCCGATGACTATGGCTACACCTTC

v_gene: TRBV2
j_gene: TRBJ1-2
d_gene: TRBD1
abundance: .
CDR3aa: CASRGGQRTYGYTF
CDR3nt: TGTGCCAGCAGAGGGGGACAGAGAACCTATGGCTACACCTTC

v_gene: TRBV6-1
j_gene: TRBJ1-1
d_gene: TRBD1
abundance: few
CDR3aa: CASSGRTGLIHTEAFF
CDR3nt: TGTGCCAGCAGTGGACGGACAGGGTTGATTCACACTGAAGCTTTCTTT

v_gene: TRBV5-1
j_gene: TRBJ1-5
d_gene: .
abundance: .
CDR3aa: CASSLLPGDNQPQHF
CDR3nt: TGCGCCAGCAGCTTGCTGCCAGGGGACAATCAGCCCCAGCATTTT

v_gene: TRBV19
j_gene: TRBJ1-1
d_gene: TRBD1
abundance: .
CDR3aa: CASSNPEGASEAFF
CDR3nt: TGTGCCAGTAGCAACCCCGAGGGGGCGAGTGAAGCTTTCTTT

v_gene: TRBV5-1
j_gene: TRBJ2-3
d_gene: TRBD1
abundance: .
CDR3aa: CASTQGARGDTQYF
CDR3nt: TGCGCCAGCACTCAGGGGGCGCGGGGAGATACGCAGTATTTT